The 15 T cell receptor beta chains below all came from one sample that was sequenced in a study of CD4+ T cells in melanoma. Clones were sequenced by immunoSEQ multiplex PCR, and TCRdb holds only the in-frame ones, with some missing. The repertoire holds around 50,000 clones, roughly 89% seen once, with about an eighth in the top ten. The specimen was peripheral blood. The receptor set was obtained from a human donor with melanoma.

V and J are TRBV19 and TRBJ2-2; TRBD1 agrees at 11 bases. CDR3 length: 13 residues. V trimming: 9 bases; J trimming: 5 bases; junction bases outside the gene matches: 2. Looked up from germline, CDR1 is LNHDA and CDR2 is SQIVND (reference sequence). The CDR3 loop is CASRDRGTGELFF. The CDR3 DNA follows: TGTGCCAGCCGGGACAGGGGGACCGGGGAGCTGTTTTTT.

The sample holds one count of this clone. The rearrangement links TRBV29-1 to TRBJ2-2, with D possibly called TRBD1 or TRBD2 (6 bases each). CDR3 length: 14 amino acids. Germline V lookup: CDR1 SQVTM, CDR2 ANQGSEA. V was cut by 3 bases and J by 4 bases, with 12 bases left in between. The CDR3 DNA reads TGCAGCGTTGACTGGGGGGCTGGCACCGGGGAGCTGTTTTTT. Translation: CSVDWGAGTGELFF.

The chain couples TRBV6-1 to TRBJ1-1, with 7 bases identical to TRBD1. Germline V gene data show CDR1 as MNHNS and CDR2 as SASEGT. The junction had 4 bases not matched to a gene; V was cut back by 2 bases and J by 7 bases. The CDR3 sequence is 13 residues long. CDR3: CASSERGGIEAFF. CDR3 bases: TGTGCCAGCAGTGAAAGAGGGGGCATTGAAGCTTTCTTT.

The chain links TRBV6-6 to TRBJ2-7; D gene unclear. Per germline, CDR1 MNHNY and CDR2 SVGAGI (reference sequence). With 7 bases removed from V and 7 bases from J, the gap between germline ends came to 23 bases. This CDR3 spans 15 amino acids. The CDR3 reads CASNLAPMLLEEQYF. In DNA form, the CDR3 reads TGTGCCAGCAATCTTGCCCCCATGCTTCTCGAGGAGCAGTACTTC.

This chain uses TRBV11-2 with TRBJ1-4; possibly TRBD1 for D (5 bases). The CDR3 extends over 15 amino acids. The germline CDR1 and CDR2 sequences are SGHAT and FQNNGV. Deletions cut 5 bases from V and 5 bases from J, with 15 bases between. The CDR3 protein is CASSPRGRMNEKLFF. The CDR3 coding sequence is TGTGCCAGCAGCCCTAGGGGCCGGATGAATGAAAAACTGTTTTTT.

This clone was detected once. In DNA, the CDR3 is TGTGCCAGCAGTTACTCGGGTGGCGGGGCCAACGTCCTGACTTTC. Amino acid sequence: CASSYSGGGANVLTF. This chain uses TRBV6-5 with TRBJ2-6; D ambiguous. CDR3 length equals 15 residues. V was trimmed by 0 bases and J by 4 bases, leaving 7 bases between them. The germline CDR1 and CDR2 sequences are MNHEY and SVGAGI.

The chain is built from TRBV19 and TRBJ2-7; possibly TRBD1 for D (5 bases). The germline CDR1 and CDR2 sequences are LNHDA and SQIVND (reference sequence). The length of the CDR3 is 13 residues. V was clipped by 8 bases and J by 2 bases, with 13 bases between them. The CDR3 DNA sequence: TGTGCCAGTCAGACAGTGCTAACCTACGAGCAGTACTTC. Protein product: CASQTVLTYEQYF.

V usage is TRBV30 and J usage is TRBJ1-2, with D hard to call. Per the germline V gene, CDR1 is GTSNPN and CDR2 is SVGIG (reference sequence). The ends were cut back, 2 bases at V and 5 bases at J, with 9 bases in the middle. The CDR3 spans 12 residues. DNA of the CDR3: TGTGCCTGGAGTCCCGTTAAATATGGCTACACCTTC. Amino acid sequence: CAWSPVKYGYTF.

V and J are TRBV6-1 and TRBJ2-1; 8 positions agree with TRBD1. Germline-derived CDR1 and CDR2 are MNHNS and SASEGT. Losses at the gene ends were 3 bases for V and 8 bases for J; bases not matched to a gene: 9. The CDR3 sequence is 15 residues long. The CDR3 DNA reads TGTGCCAGCAGTGACCCGGGACAGGCACAGGATGAGCAGTTCTTC. Its translation: CASSDPGQAQDEQFF.

The V gene is TRBV7-9, the J gene TRBJ2-7; D may be TRBD1 (6 bases). The length of the CDR3 is 12 residues. CDR1 SEHNR and CDR2 FQNEAQ come from the germline V gene (reference sequence). Trimming removed 5 bases at V and 7 bases at J, with 12 bases between. DNA of the CDR3: TGTGCCAGCAGCGAACAGGGTCGGGAGCAGTACTTC. It yields the protein CASSEQGREQYF.

This clone appeared a few times. The chain uses TRBV29-1 and TRBJ2-1, with TRBD1 identical over 10 bases. Unmatched junction bases numbered 11, after V lost 6 bases and J lost 3 bases. The CDR3 runs 16 residues. Germline V gene lookup returns CDR1 SQVTM and CDR2 ANQGSEA. The CDR3 reads CSVTYFGDRGYNEQFF. CDR3 in DNA: TGCAGCGTGACCTATTTTGGGGACAGGGGCTACAATGAGCAGTTCTTC.

CDR3 bases: TGTGCCAGCAACGCGGGGGAGCCTTATGGCTACACCTTC. Amino acid sequence: CASNAGEPYGYTF. The J gene is TRBJ1-2, the V gene TRBV6-5, with D perhaps TRBD1 (5 bases). Trimming took 7 bases from V and 5 from J, leaving 14 bases between them. In germline, CDR1 is MNHEY, CDR2 SVGAGI. CDR3 length: 13 residues.

V and J are TRBV30 and TRBJ1-6; 9 bases are a match to TRBD1. This CDR3 contains 14 residues. V shed 1 base, J shed 6 bases, and the junction held 1 base outside the gene matches. Germline V gene sequence: CDR1 GTSNPN, CDR2 SVGIG (reference sequence). The CDR3 is CAWSAGQGNSPLHF. The CDR3 nucleotides read TGTGCCTGGAGTGCGGGACAGGGTAATTCACCCCTCCACTTT. Full variable domain (missing parts from reference TRBV30 and TRBJ1-6): SQTIHQWPATLVQPVGSPLSLECTVEGTSNPNLYWYRQAAGRGLQLLFYSVGIGQISSEVPQNLSASRPQDRQFILSSKKLLLSDSGFYLCAWSAGQGNSPLHFGNGTRLTVT.

The chain uses TRBV4-3 and TRBJ1-6; perhaps TRBD1 as D (6 bases). Looked up from germline, CDR1 is LGHNA and CDR2 is YSLEER. The CDR3 has 14 residues. The germline V and J ends were trimmed by 1 base and 10 bases, with 11 bases remaining between them. CDR3 residues: CASSQGGTGSPLHF. The CDR3 DNA is TGCGCCAGCAGCCAAGGGGGCACAGGGTCACCCCTCCACTTT.

The chain is built from TRBV7-2 and TRBJ1-3, with a possible D match to TRBD1 (5 bases). The CDR3 runs to 14 residues. V was shortened by 5 bases and J by 3 bases, with 11 bases between the two germline ends. Germline V gene lookup returns CDR1 SGHTA and CDR2 FQGNSA. CDR3 nucleotide sequence: TGTGCCAGCAGCCCGTCCAGGGTTGGAAACACCATATATTTT. Protein sequence: CASSPSRVGNTIYF.